One T cell receptor (beta chain) is described in this entry. This sample stems from a study of shared clonotypes between healthy human individuals. Clones were sequenced by immunoSEQ multiplex PCR, and TCRdb holds only the in-frame ones, with some missing. The sample includes some 2.1 million clones, around 95% seen only once; the top ten take approximately 0.13%. CDR1 and CDR2 from the germline V gene are MDHEN and SYDVKM. V trimming: 5 bases; J trimming: 3 bases; junction bases outside the gene matches: 8. CDR3 length equals 15 residues. Sequenced sample: naive CD4+ T cells sorted from blood. Subset specified: CD45RA+ positively selected. The sequence derives from a man aged 18 to 30 in good health. The chain is built from TRBV28 and TRBJ2-7, with 9 bases identical to TRBD1. The chain's CDR3 is CASSALRTGDYEQYF. The CDR3 DNA sequence: TGTGCCAGCAGTGCCCTAAGGACAGGGGACTACGAGCAGTACTTC.